These 24 T cell receptor beta chains originate from one sample sequenced in a study of identical twins. TCRdb called the 5' RACE reads again in MiXCR, with one record for every CDR3 protein. Among 500,000 or so distinct CDR3 sequences listed, 14% were seen once. This sample also appeared in a second study, on yellow fever vaccine responses in identical twins.

Source material: CD4+ T cells sorted from blood. Receptor source: a woman younger than 35 in good health.

This clonotype was observed a few times. The rearrangement links TRBV29-1 to TRBJ2-5; TRBD2 matches at 10 bases. V gave up 7 bases and J gave up 5 bases; unmatched junction bases: 13. Germline V gene lookup returns CDR1 SQVTM and CDR2 ANQGSEA. CDR3 length: 15 residues. The CDR3 bases are TGCAGCGGTGGAAGGGTAGCGGGGGGTAAGGAGACCCAGTACTTC. The encoded protein is CSGGRVAGGKETQYF.

V is TRBV2 and J is TRBJ2-7, with a weak D call TRBD1 (6 bases). Trimming shortened V by 2 bases and J by 0 bases, and 8 bases separated the two germline ends. Germline lookup yields CDR1 SNHLY and CDR2 FYNNEI. This CDR3 is built from 14 residues. The DNA for the CDR3 is TGTGCCAGCAGTGAACAGGGGCACTCCTACGAGCAGTACTTC. It yields the protein CASSEQGHSYEQYF.

The V and J genes are TRBV28 and TRBJ2-7; no clear D gene. Germline-derived CDR1 and CDR2 are MDHEN and SYDVKM. Deletions cut 6 bases from V and 3 bases from J, with 9 bases between. The CDR3 consists of 12 residues. CDR3 nucleotide sequence: TGTGCCAGCAGAAGGGCCAACTACGAGCAGTACTTC. It is translated as CASRRANYEQYF.

This clonotype was counted between two and nine times. A junction end diverges from the germline sequence, so it may reflect a read error. The V and J genes are TRBV10-3 and TRBJ2-3; possible D gene TRBD1, 5 bases. Germline CDR1 reads ENHRY; CDR2 reads SYGVKD. This CDR3 spans 13 amino acids. CDR3 DNA sequence: TGTGCCGTCAGCAAGGGGCGTGGAGATACGCAGTATTTT. Translating it yields CAVSKGRGDTQYF.

This clonotype was observed a few times. The chain carries TRBV29-1 and TRBJ2-1; no firm D call. There are 13 residues in the CDR3. The germline V gene encodes CDR1 SQVTM and CDR2 ANQGSEA. V was clipped by 3 bases and J by 6 bases, with 12 bases between them. The CDR3 loop is CSVEGRPGNEQFF. DNA of the CDR3: TGCAGCGTTGAGGGTAGGCCCGGCAATGAGCAGTTCTTC.

This clonotype was seen a few times. The chain couples TRBV11-2 to TRBJ2-1; TRBD1 is a possible D gene (6 bases). This CDR3 comprises 16 residues. Trimming cost V 5 bases and J 4 bases, with 18 bases left between them. Germline CDR1 SGHAT, CDR2 FQNNGV. CDR3 sequence: CASSPPRAGVYNEQFF. The CDR3 bases are TGTGCCAGCAGCCCCCCAAGGGCAGGGGTATACAATGAGCAGTTCTTC.

J is TRBJ2-1 and V is TRBV18; D is tentatively TRBD1 or TRBD2 (5 bases each). This CDR3 comprises 17 residues. Per germline, CDR1 KGHSH and CDR2 LQKENI. V shed 2 bases and J shed 8 bases, with 22 bases lying between them. The CDR3 bases are TGTGCCAGCTCACCAAGAATTAAGGGGACCTACGGGGATGAGCAGTTCTTC. Its translation: CASSPRIKGTYGDEQFF. Using reference TRBV18 and TRBJ2-1 for the parts outside the CDR3, the full variable domain is NAGVMQNPRHLVRRRGQEARLRCSPMKGHSHVYWYRQLPEEGLKFMVYLQKENIIDESGMPKERFSAEFPKEGPSILRIQQVVRGDSAAYFCASSPRIKGTYGDEQFFGPGTRLTVL.

The chain joins TRBV2 to TRBJ2-1; no firm D call. V lost 7 bases and J lost 7, with 20 bases in between. The CDR3 contains 15 residues. CDR1 and CDR2 from the germline V gene are SNHLY and FYNNEI. The DNA of the CDR3 is TGTGCCAGCACTCTTAGCAAAGGCTTAGGTAATGAGCAGTTCTTC. Its protein is CASTLSKGLGNEQFF.

The chain recombines TRBV6-2 or TRBV6-3 with TRBJ2-3; the match to TRBD1 covers 8 bases. CDR1 and CDR2 (germline): MNHEY, SVGEGT. This CDR3 is built from 15 residues. The V and J ends lost 3 bases and 3 bases, in that order; junction bases with no gene match: 5. CDR3 protein: CASSYLTGVTDTQYF. The CDR3 DNA reads as TGTGCCAGCAGTTATCTGACAGGGGTAACAGATACGCAGTATTTT.

The chain is built from TRBV28 and TRBJ1-3; TRBD1 agrees at 7 bases. This CDR3 contains 16 residues. V shed 10 bases and J 0 bases; nucleotides not matched to a gene: 12. Germline-derived CDR1 and CDR2 are MDHEN and SYDVKM. The CDR3 protein is CATSGTDNASGNTIYF. The CDR3, as DNA: TGTGCCACCAGCGGGACAGATAATGCCTCTGGAAACACCATATATTTT.

This clonotype was observed a handful of times. This chain links TRBV15 with TRBJ2-7; TRBD1 might be the D (8 bases). This CDR3 has 15 amino acids. The germline gives CDR1 LNHNV, CDR2 YYDKDF (reference sequence). Trimming took 4 bases from V and 6 from J, leaving 19 bases between them. The CDR3: CATSKSATGEGEQYF. In DNA, the CDR3 is TGTGCCACCAGCAAATCGGCGACAGGGGAGGGCGAGCAGTACTTC. Full variable domain (missing parts from reference TRBV15 and TRBJ2-7): DAMVIQNPRYQVTQFGKPVTLSCSQTLNHNVMYWYQQKSSQAPKLLFHYYDKDFNNEADTPDNFQSRRPNTSFCFLDIRSPGLGDTAMYLCATSKSATGEGEQYFGPGTRLTVT.

This rearrangement joins TRBV5-5 to TRBJ2-7; perhaps D is TRBD1 or TRBD2 (5 bases each). Trimming shortened V by 9 bases and J by 0 bases, and 13 bases separated the two germline ends. This CDR3 spans 13 amino acids. Germline CDR1 and CDR2: SGHKS and YYEKEE (reference sequence). The CDR3 sequence is CAIGPGRSYEQYF. For the CDR3, the DNA is TGTGCCATCGGCCCGGGGCGCTCCTACGAGCAGTACTTC.

The chain combines TRBV10-3 with TRBJ2-1; 8 bases agree with TRBD2. This CDR3 has 15 amino acids. Trimming cost V 3 bases and J 7 bases; bases outside gene matches: 8. The germline V gene encodes CDR1 ENHRY and CDR2 SYGVKD. The CDR3, as DNA: TGTGCCATCAGTGAAACTAGCGGAGGCATAAATGAGCAGTTCTTC. It is translated as CAISETSGGINEQFF.

This clonotype appeared a few times. The rearrangement joins TRBV12-3 or TRBV12-4 to TRBJ2-7, with 10 bases aligning to TRBD2. This CDR3 spans 15 amino acids. The J segment lost 3 bases and the V segment lost 0 bases, leaving 2 bases of the junction unmatched. CDR3 DNA: TGTGCCAGCAGTTTAGCTTCTAGCGGGAGCTACGAGCAGTACTTC. Its protein product is CASSLASSGSYEQYF.

This clonotype has more than one count but fewer than ten. V is TRBV20-1 and J is TRBJ2-4; D is perhaps TRBD2 (5 bases). The CDR3 extends over 11 amino acids. V gave up 3 bases and J gave up 8 bases, with 8 bases separating them. Germline V CDR1 and CDR2: DFQATT, SNEGSKA (reference sequence). Written as DNA, the CDR3 is TGCAGTGCTAGCGGGGATCACATTCAGTACTTC. It specifies CSASGDHIQYF.

This clonotype appeared many times. This chain uses TRBV28 with TRBJ2-7; 8 nucleotides match TRBD1. V shed 5 bases, J shed 0 bases, and the junction held 6 bases outside the gene matches. Germline assignment: CDR1 MDHEN and CDR2 SYDVKM. The CDR3 has 15 residues. The CDR3 protein is CASSPDRGRSYEQYF. In nucleotides, the CDR3 is TGTGCCAGCAGTCCAGACAGGGGCCGCTCCTACGAGCAGTACTTC.

This clonotype was counted only a few times. The V and J genes are TRBV29-1 and TRBJ2-7, with TRBD1 as a possible D gene (6 bases). V was shortened by 4 bases and J by 2 bases, with 12 bases between the two germline ends. CDR3 length equals 13 residues. In germline, CDR1 is SQVTM, CDR2 ANQGSEA. The CDR3 protein is CSVVSGVTYEQYF. CDR3 in DNA: TGCAGCGTTGTCTCAGGGGTAACCTACGAGCAGTACTTC.

The rearrangement links TRBV7-3 to TRBJ1-2, with TRBD1 identical over 11 bases. V dropped 3 bases and J dropped 4; count of bases not matched to a gene: 4. This CDR3 has 15 residues. Germline loops: CDR1 SGHTA, CDR2 FQGTGA. The CDR3 loop reads CASSLGQGVGYGYTF. Here the CDR3 DNA reads TGTGCCAGCAGCTTGGGACAGGGGGTTGGCTATGGCTACACCTTC.

The CDR3 loop reads CSAAGTETYEQYF. The CDR3 DNA reads as TGCAGTGCCGCCGGGACGGAGACCTACGAGCAGTACTTC. This sequence joins TRBV20-1 and TRBJ2-7, with D perhaps assigned TRBD1 or TRBD2 (5 bases each). CDR3 length: 13 residues. CDR1 and CDR2 from the germline V gene are DFQATT and SNEGSKA (reference sequence). The V end was cut by 6 bases, the J end by 2 bases, with 14 bases between.

J is TRBJ2-7 and V is TRBV10-2; D is undetermined. This CDR3 has 12 amino acids. The germline CDR1 and CDR2 sequences are WSHSY and SAAADI. Trimming removed 7 bases at V and 7 bases at J, with 14 bases between. The CDR3 reads CASILSRWEQYF. The CDR3 DNA is TGCGCCAGCATTCTCAGTCGGTGGGAGCAGTACTTC.

In this sample, this clonotype turned up a few times. The gene calls are TRBV19 and TRBJ2-1, with TRBD1 matching over 8 bases. Per germline, CDR1 LNHDA and CDR2 SQIVND (reference sequence). The junction had 6 bases not matched to a gene; V was cut back by 0 bases and J by 8 bases. This CDR3 spans 15 amino acids. The CDR3 sequence: CASSIDQPGGDEQFF. In nucleotides, the CDR3 is TGTGCCAGTAGTATAGATCAACCAGGGGGCGATGAGCAGTTCTTC.

The CDR3 DNA follows: TGTGCCAGCACCACACCGACTAGTTACACAGATACGCAGTATTTT. This gives the protein CASTTPTSYTDTQYF. The chain links TRBV28 to TRBJ2-3, with D perhaps matching TRBD2 (6 bases). The germline V gene has CDR1 MDHEN and CDR2 SYDVKM. V was shortened by 7 bases and J by 2 bases, with 16 bases between the two germline ends. This CDR3 region has 15 residues.

V and J are TRBV6-1 and TRBJ2-1; 7 bases match TRBD1. This CDR3 comprises 14 residues. The V segment lost 6 bases and the J segment 3 bases; nucleotides outside the gene matches: 5. Germline V gene data show CDR1 as MNHNS and CDR2 as SASEGT. The CDR3 reads CASSKGAVYNEQFF. DNA of the CDR3: TGTGCCAGCAGCAAGGGGGCTGTCTACAATGAGCAGTTCTTC.

This clonotype was found a few times. This rearrangement joins TRBV14 to TRBJ2-7; TRBD1 might be the D (6 bases). CDR3 length: 13 amino acids. The V end was cut by 4 bases, the J end by 3 bases, with 10 bases between. CDR1 and CDR2 (germline): SGHDN, FVKESK. The CDR3 nucleotides read TGTGCCAGCAGCCGCAGGGGCGTCTACGAGCAGTACTTC. It is translated as CASSRRGVYEQYF.